The clone carrying this TCR beta chain was seen more than once but under ten times. Germline lookup yields CDR1 SGHTS and CDR2 YDEGEE. CDR3 size: 13 residues. V was trimmed by 0 bases and J by 2 bases, leaving 5 bases between them. This entry is derived from a study of blood T cell repertoires in COVID-19. Generated by immunoSEQ multiplex PCR, the TCRdb table keeps only in-frame clones and is missing some. The data show a few hundred thousand clones, with around four fifths seen just once and about 4.6% held by the top ten. The receptor was derived from a man aged 55-75 years who had recovered from COVID-19. The chain employs TRBV5-8 and TRBJ1-2, with D hard to call. The sequencing input was peripheral blood. CDR3 in DNA: TGTGCCAGCAGCTTGGTTCAAAACTATGGCTACACCTTC. Protein sequence: CASSLVQNYGYTF.